The next 16 T cell receptor beta chains were all read from a single sample in a study of CD4 T cells in relation to SARS-CoV-2 and coronaviruses (dated by TCRdb to about 2021). These receptors' targets are unknown. Library creation used the immunoSEQ multiplex PCR assay. TCRdb's version of the immuneACCESS table is confined to in-frame rearrangements and falls short of the full clone set. An unresolved V gene accounts for under half of the shortfall where checked; the remainder is of unknown origin. The sample profile shows tens of thousands of clones; 75% to 90% of them were found once. Of the sample, 0.95% to 1.5% falls within the top ten clones. The sample taken for sequencing was naive CD4+ T cells from PBMCs, cultured in vitro. The cell subset or site label here, explained by the study, means: naive CD4+ T cells isolated by negative enrichment. Receptor source: an adult with COVID-19.

This clone came up a few times. The rearrangement links TRBV6-1 to TRBJ2-5; TRBD2 matches 10 bases. The CDR3 runs to 15 residues. Germline-derived CDR1 and CDR2 are MNHNS and SASEGT. Trimming took 2 bases from V and 6 from J; bases not matched to a gene: 6. The CDR3 region has the DNA TGTGCCAGCAGTGAAAGTGCTAGCGGGAGCCAGACCCAGTACTTC. Translated, it gives CASSESASGSQTQYF.

The J gene is TRBJ2-2, the V gene TRBV6-2 or TRBV6-3; 8 nucleotides agree with TRBD2. V was clipped by 6 bases and J by 13 bases; unmatched bases: 7. Germline V CDR1 and CDR2: MNHEY, SVGEGT. This CDR3 comprises 12 residues. The CDR3 here is CASSPRGGGLFF. The CDR3 coding sequence is TGTGCCAGCAGCCCACGGGGGGGAGGGCTGTTTTTT.

CDR3 DNA: TGTGCCAGCAGGACCGGCGGGAGCTCCTACAATGAGCAGTTCTTC. This encodes CASRTGGSSYNEQFF. V is TRBV9 and J is TRBJ2-1; TRBD2 matches at 7 bases. Germline CDR1 SGDLS, CDR2 YYNGEE. Trimming took 5 bases from V and 0 from J; bases not matched to a gene: 5. The length of the CDR3 is 15 residues.

This clone was counted once. The chain recombines TRBV18 with TRBJ1-1, with TRBD1 matching over 7 bases. Trimming cost V 6 bases and J 0 bases; bases outside gene matches: 4. This CDR3 has 14 residues. The germline V gene encodes CDR1 KGHSH and CDR2 LQKENI. The CDR3 coding sequence is TGTGCCAGCTCGTGGACAGGATTGAACACTGAAGCTTTCTTT. It specifies CASSWTGLNTEAFF.

The genes are TRBV21-1 and TRBJ2-1; the table's TRBD2 call for D was not verified on the DNA. TRBV21-1 is listed as a pseudogene. This CDR3 spans 15 amino acids. The CDR3 protein is CASRISGSTYNEQFF. In nucleotides, the CDR3 is TGTGCCAGCAGGATTAGCGGATCGACCTACAATGAGCAGTTCTTC.

This rearrangement joins TRBV6-1 to TRBJ2-5; no definite D call. Germline V lookup: CDR1 MNHNS, CDR2 SASEGT. CDR3 size: 13 residues. The ends were cut back, 1 base at V and 2 bases at J, with 5 bases in the middle. The CDR3, as DNA: TGTGCCAGCAGTGAAGGTCAGCAAGAGACCCAGTACTTC. Translated, it gives CASSEGQQETQYF.

The count of this clone is one. V is TRBV7-8 and J is TRBJ2-5; TRBD1 aligns across 7 bases. The CDR3 covers 14 residues. The V segment lost 2 bases and the J segment 4 bases; nucleotides outside the gene matches: 4. The germline CDR1 and CDR2 sequences are SGHVS and FQNEAQ. This CDR3 is CASSLRGLRETQYF. CDR3 coding DNA: TGTGCCAGCAGCTTAAGGGGGCTGAGAGAGACCCAGTACTTC.

The genes are TRBV7-2 and TRBJ2-7, with 12 bases identical to TRBD2. With V trimmed by 4 bases and J by 1 base, 2 bases remained unmatched. CDR1 SGHTA and CDR2 FQGNSA come from the germline V gene. CDR3 length: 15 amino acids. For the CDR3, the DNA is TGTGCCAGCAGCTCAGGACTAGCGGGATCCTACGAGCAGTACTTC. Its protein is CASSSGLAGSYEQYF.

The chain recombines TRBV15 with TRBJ2-1; weak D call: TRBD2 (6 bases). The V end was cut by 1 base, the J end by 1 base, with 8 bases between. CDR3 size: 15 residues. The germline CDR1 and CDR2 sequences are LNHNV and YYDKDF (reference sequence). The CDR3 DNA is TGTGCCACCAGCAGAGGGAGGGAATCCTACAATGAGCAGTTCTTC. Residues: CATSRGRESYNEQFF. Combining the CDR3 with reference TRBV15 and TRBJ2-1 gives the whole variable domain DAMVIQNPRYQVTQFGKPVTLSCSQTLNHNVMYWYQQKSSQAPKLLFHYYDKDFNNEADTPDNFQSRRPNTSFCFLDIRSPGLGDTAMYLCATSRGRESYNEQFFGPGTRLTVL.

The chain links TRBV14 to TRBJ1-2; no clear D. Germline V gene lookup returns CDR1 SGHDN and CDR2 FVKESK. The ends were cut back, 3 bases at V and 4 bases at J, with 9 bases in the middle. This CDR3 has 13 residues. The DNA of the CDR3 is TGTGCCAGCAGCCAGGGTAGGGTCTATGGCTACACCTTC. Its translation is CASSQGRVYGYTF.

The chain carries TRBV7-9 and TRBJ1-6, with D unresolved. The CDR3 extends over 13 amino acids. V was cut by 5 bases and J by 11 bases, with 13 bases left in between. CDR1 is SEHNR, CDR2 FQNEAQ, per germline (reference sequence). In DNA, the CDR3 is TGTGCCAGCAGCAAAGACTTGTGGACACCCCTCCACTTT. Translated, it gives CASSKDLWTPLHF.

The chain has TRBV6-6 and TRBJ1-5; no reliable D call. The germline V gene encodes CDR1 MNHNY and CDR2 SVGAGI (reference sequence). The CDR3 loop spans 14 amino acids. Trimming took 5 bases from V and 4 from J, leaving 12 bases between them. CDR3 sequence reads: CASSLTLGNQPQHF. CDR3 coding DNA: TGTGCCAGCAGTCTCACCCTGGGGAATCAGCCCCAGCATTTT.

The rearrangement links TRBV2 to TRBJ2-2, with D tentatively TRBD1 (6 bases). CDR1 is SNHLY and CDR2 is FYNNEI in the germline V gene. The CDR3 is made up of 15 amino acids. The V and J ends lost 2 bases and 1 base respectively, with 8 bases between them. CDR3 bases: TGTGCCAGCAGTGAACAGGGGATGAACACCGGGGAGCTGTTTTTT. It codes for CASSEQGMNTGELFF.

The J gene is TRBJ2-5, the V gene TRBV5-1; 8 bases align to TRBD1. This CDR3 is 14 amino acids long. The germline gives CDR1 SGHRS, CDR2 YFSETQ. Germline trimming cut 0 bases from V and 5 bases from J; bases unmatched to any gene: 3. The CDR3 DNA sequence: TGCGCCAGCAGCTTGGACAGGGGGACGGAGACCCAGTACTTC. It yields the protein CASSLDRGTETQYF. The full variable domain, completed using reference TRBV5-1 and TRBJ2-5, is KAGVTQTPRYLIKTRGQQVTLSCSPISGHRSVSWYQQTPGQGLQFLFEYFSETQRNKGNFPGRFSGRQFSNSRSEMNVSTLELGDSALYLCASSLDRGTETQYFGPGTRLLVL.

This clone appeared a single time. The chain is built from TRBV18 and TRBJ2-4; 8 bases are a match to TRBD1. The CDR3 length is 14 residues. V lost 3 bases and J lost 7; bases outside the gene matches: 5. CDR1 and CDR2 (germline): KGHSH, LQKENI. The CDR3 coding sequence is TGTGCCAGCTCACCCTTTCAGGGGGCGAACATTCAGTACTTC. Translating gives CASSPFQGANIQYF.

J is TRBJ2-1 and V is TRBV10-2; 11 positions match TRBD2. Germline trimming cut 8 bases from V and 7 bases from J; bases unmatched to any gene: 10. The CDR3 runs to 15 residues. The germline V gene encodes CDR1 WSHSY and CDR2 SAAADI. The CDR3: CASLGTSGSGNEQFF. CDR3 DNA: TGCGCCAGCTTAGGTACTAGCGGGAGTGGGAATGAGCAGTTCTTC.